The entry below gives a single T cell receptor (beta chain) sequence along with its context. The target antigen is unknown. The CDR3 extends over 13 amino acids. Germline V gene sequence: CDR1 MNHNY, CDR2 SVGAGI (reference sequence). The germline V and J ends were trimmed by 6 bases and 1 base, with 9 bases remaining between them. The data derive from a study of blood T cells in healthy people across ages. Study conclusions and caveats: In these data, TCR beta diversity tracked strongly with naive T cell percentage.

PCR was performed a second time for roughly 7 to 12 cycles using a sample-barcoded 5' primer and a J-beta primer mix. The authors tagged each cDNA molecule using a template-switch adaptor with 12 random nucleotides. No fewer than 2.5 million CDR3-containing paired-end reads came from each sample. TCRdb redid the calling of the 5' RACE reads with MiXCR, one entry per CDR3 protein. Of around 900,000 distinct CDR3 sequences in the sample, roughly 51% were seen once. The origin of this receptor is a woman in her sixties in good health. Sequenced: blood. The chain couples TRBV6-6 to TRBJ1-1; D remains unclear. The CDR3 region is CASRTDTNTEAFF. For the CDR3, the DNA is TGTGCCAGCAGAACTGACACGAACACTGAAGCTTTCTTT.